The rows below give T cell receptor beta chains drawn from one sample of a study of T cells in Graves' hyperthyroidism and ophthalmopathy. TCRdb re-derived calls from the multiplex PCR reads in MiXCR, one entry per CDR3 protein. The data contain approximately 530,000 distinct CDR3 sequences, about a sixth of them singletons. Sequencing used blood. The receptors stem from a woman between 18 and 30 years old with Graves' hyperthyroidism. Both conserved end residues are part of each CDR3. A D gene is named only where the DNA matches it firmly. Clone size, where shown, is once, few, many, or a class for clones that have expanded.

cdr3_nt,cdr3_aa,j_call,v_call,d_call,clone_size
TGTGCCAGCAGAACACCGGGACAGGGGTACGAGCAGTACTTC,CASRTPGQGYEQYF,TRBJ2-7,TRBV7-8,TRBD1,many
TGTGCCAGCAGCTTAGGGGGGGGGCTCGTAAGAGGGGAGACCCAGTACTTC,CASSLGGGLVRGETQYF,TRBJ2-5,TRBV7-2,-,-
TGTGCCAGCAGCCAACTACTAGCGGGACGCCTCGAGCAGTTCTTC,CASSQLLAGRLEQFF,TRBJ2-1,TRBV3-1,TRBD2,-
TGTGCCAGCAGCTTTACGCATGGTAGAGGAACTGAAGCTTTCTTT,CASSFTHGRGTEAFF,TRBJ1-1,TRBV13,-,few
TGCAGTGCGACAGACAGGGCTAGCACAGATACGCAGTATTTT,CSATDRASTDTQYF,TRBJ2-3,TRBV20-1,TRBD1,many
TGTGCCAGCAGCTTAACGGACTCCGGGACTAGCGTTCACACCGGGGAGCTGTTTTTT,CASSLTDSGTSVHTGELFF,TRBJ2-2,TRBV7-9,TRBD2,-
TGCAGTGCTAGATCAGCGGGAGTTTGGACCGGGGAGCTGTTTTTT,CSARSAGVWTGELFF,TRBJ2-2,TRBV20-1,TRBD2,-
TGTGCCAGCAGTTTCTCGCGTAATTCACCCCTCCACTTT,CASSFSRNSPLHF,TRBJ1-6,TRBV27,-,few
TGTGCCAGCCGCCTAGGTCAACGGGACAGGAGCAAAAACATTCAGTACTTC,CASRLGQRDRSKNIQYF,TRBJ2-4,TRBV5-5,TRBD1,few
TGTGCCAGCACCCCGGACAGGTTCACAGATACGCAGTATTTT,CASTPDRFTDTQYF,TRBJ2-3,TRBV6-1,TRBD1,few
TGCGCCATCAATGGAGGGAGTTCGATCTATTACAATGAGCAGTTCTTC,CAINGGSSIYYNEQFF,TRBJ2-1,TRBV10-1,-,-
TGTGCCAGCAGTTTATTTGTCCAAGAGACCCAGTACTTC,CASSLFVQETQYF,TRBJ2-5,TRBV27,-,few
TGCGCCAGCAGCCAAGAACCGGCAGGGGCTAAGAGTCAGCCCCAGCATTTT,CASSQEPAGAKSQPQHF,TRBJ1-5,TRBV4-1,-,-
TGTGCCAGCAGGCAGACAGGTTCCCCCTATGGCTACACCTTC,CASRQTGSPYGYTF,TRBJ1-2,TRBV6-1,-,-
TGTGCCAGCAAACTCCAGCCCCAGGGAAACTATGGCTACACCTTC,CASKLQPQGNYGYTF,TRBJ1-2,TRBV12-3/TRBV12-4,-,many
TGTGCCAGCACCCGTAGAGGGGGGGGTTACAATGAGCAGTTCTTC,CASTRRGGGYNEQFF,TRBJ2-1,TRBV7-2,-,many
TGCAGTGCTCAGATAGCGGGAGCAGGGGGCGATGAGCAGTTCTTC,CSAQIAGAGGDEQFF,TRBJ2-1,TRBV20-1,-,many
TGTGCCACCAGTGACCCGCCAGGAAATGAGCAGTTCTTC,CATSDPPGNEQFF,TRBJ2-1,TRBV24-1,-,few
TGCAGTGCACTGGACGGGACTCAGCCCCAGCATTTT,CSALDGTQPQHF,TRBJ1-5,TRBV20-1,-,few
TGTGCCAGCAGCCAACGTTTCGACGGGAATGAGCAGTTCTTC,CASSQRFDGNEQFF,TRBJ2-1,TRBV14,-,few
TGTGCCAGCAGCTCCCGGGGCTACGAGCAGTACTTC,CASSSRGYEQYF,TRBJ2-7,TRBV7-2,-,many
TGCGCCAGCAGTGAAGACATTGGAAACACCATATATTTT,CASSEDIGNTIYF,TRBJ1-3,TRBV10-1,-,-
TGTGCCAGCAGGGAGGTCATCAAAAACATTCAGTACTTC,CASREVIKNIQYF,TRBJ2-4,TRBV2,-,few
TGTGCCACCAGCAGAGATATAGCGGGGGGGCTGGAGACCCAGTACTTC,CATSRDIAGGLETQYF,TRBJ2-5,TRBV15,TRBD2,-
TGTGCCAGCAGCCGACCCAGTGACAACTCCTACGAGCAGTACTTC,CASSRPSDNSYEQYF,TRBJ2-7,TRBV3-1,-,many
TGTGCCAGCAGCTTATACGGTGAGGCAACTGAAGCTTTCTTT,CASSLYGEATEAFF,TRBJ1-1,TRBV7-2,-,many
TGCAGCGTTGACTCGGGACGGTCATCCTACGAGCAGTACTTC,CSVDSGRSSYEQYF,TRBJ2-7,TRBV29-1,-,many
TGTGCCAGCAGCGCAGGATGGACAGCCAGCATTCAGTACTTC,CASSAGWTASIQYF,TRBJ2-4,TRBV7-2,-,many
TGTGCCAGTAGTGAAGTAGCGGGACCCACAGATACGCAGTATTTT,CASSEVAGPTDTQYF,TRBJ2-3,TRBV19,TRBD2,few
TGTGCCAGCAGCGTTGGAATTAGCGGGACCCGCACAGATACGCAGTATTTT,CASSVGISGTRTDTQYF,TRBJ2-3,TRBV9,TRBD2,few
TGTGCCAGCTCACCACCCCCAGGGGGGAACACTGAAGCTTTCTTT,CASSPPPGGNTEAFF,TRBJ1-1,TRBV18,TRBD1,-
TGTGCCAGCAGCTTAGGGTCCTCTATCTACGAGCAGTACTTC,CASSLGSSIYEQYF,TRBJ2-7,TRBV7-2,-,many
TGCGCCAGCAGAAAAAGTACCACATGGGCGATAGGAGGGACCCAGTACTTC,CASRKSTTWAIGGTQYF,TRBJ2-5,TRBV5-1,-,-
TGTGCCAGCTCACAACTAGCGGGGGCTCTGAACACCGGGGAGCTGTTTTTT,CASSQLAGALNTGELFF,TRBJ2-2,TRBV18,TRBD2,-
TGCAGTGCCCCCGTTGGCGGGAGGGTCAAAAACATTCAGTACTTC,CSAPVGGRVKNIQYF,TRBJ2-4,TRBV20-1,TRBD2,few
TGTGCCAGCAGTTACCCGTGGAGGGGCGGCAATCAGCCCCAGCATTTT,CASSYPWRGGNQPQHF,TRBJ1-5,TRBV6-2/TRBV6-3,-,many
TGTGCCAGTAGTATTACGGCGGGACAGGGGGTTAATGAGCAGTTCTTC,CASSITAGQGVNEQFF,TRBJ2-1,TRBV19,TRBD1,-
TGTGCCAGCAGTTACCATACTGAGACTAGGGGAGGGAATGAGCAGTTCTTC,CASSYHTETRGGNEQFF,TRBJ2-1,TRBV6-5,TRBD2,many
TGTGCCAGCAGTGCGGTTGGACAAACCTACGAGCAGTACTTC,CASSAVGQTYEQYF,TRBJ2-7,TRBV6-6,-,-